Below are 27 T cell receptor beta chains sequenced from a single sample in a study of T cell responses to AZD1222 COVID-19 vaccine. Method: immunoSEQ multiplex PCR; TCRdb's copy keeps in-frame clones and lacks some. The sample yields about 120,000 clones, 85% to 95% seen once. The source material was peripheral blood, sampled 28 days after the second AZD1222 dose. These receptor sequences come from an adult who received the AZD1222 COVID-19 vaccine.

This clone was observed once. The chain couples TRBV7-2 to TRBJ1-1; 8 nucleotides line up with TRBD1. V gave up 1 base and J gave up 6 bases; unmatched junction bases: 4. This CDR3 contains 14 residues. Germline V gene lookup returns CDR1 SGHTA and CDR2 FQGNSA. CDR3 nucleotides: TGTGCCAGCAGCTTAGGTCTGACAGGGGCTGAAGCTTTCTTT. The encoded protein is CASSLGLTGAEAFF.

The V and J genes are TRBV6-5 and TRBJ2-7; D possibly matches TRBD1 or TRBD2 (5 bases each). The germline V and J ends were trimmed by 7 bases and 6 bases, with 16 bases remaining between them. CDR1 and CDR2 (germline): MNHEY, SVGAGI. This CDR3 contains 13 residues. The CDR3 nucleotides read TGTGCCAGCACTAGGAGGACAAACGGCGAGCAGTACTTC. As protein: CASTRRTNGEQYF.

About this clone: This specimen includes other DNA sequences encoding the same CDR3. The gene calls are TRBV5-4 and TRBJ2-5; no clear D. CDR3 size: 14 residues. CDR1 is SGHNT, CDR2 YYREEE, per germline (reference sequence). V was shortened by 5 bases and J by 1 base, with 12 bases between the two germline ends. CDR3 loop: CASSLVGSQETQYF. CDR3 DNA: TGTGCCAGCAGTTTAGTAGGGTCCCAAGAGACCCAGTACTTC.

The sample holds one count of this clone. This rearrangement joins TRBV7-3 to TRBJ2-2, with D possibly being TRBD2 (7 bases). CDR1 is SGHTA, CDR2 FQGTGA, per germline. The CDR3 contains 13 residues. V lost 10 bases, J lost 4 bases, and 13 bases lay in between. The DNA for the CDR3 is TGTGCCACTCGCGGGGGCCGCACCGGGGAGCTGTTTTTT. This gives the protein CATRGGRTGELFF.

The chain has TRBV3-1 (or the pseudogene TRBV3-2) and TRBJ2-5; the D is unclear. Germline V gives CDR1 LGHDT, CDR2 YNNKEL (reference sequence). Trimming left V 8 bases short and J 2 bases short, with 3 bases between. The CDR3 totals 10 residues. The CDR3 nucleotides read TGTGCCAGCGGACAAGAGACCCAGTACTTC. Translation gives CASGQETQYF.

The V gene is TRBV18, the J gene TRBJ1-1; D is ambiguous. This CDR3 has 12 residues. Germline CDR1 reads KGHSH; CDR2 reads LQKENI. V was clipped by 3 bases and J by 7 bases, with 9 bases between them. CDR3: CASSPQAFEAFF. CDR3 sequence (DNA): TGTGCCAGCTCACCTCAAGCATTTGAAGCTTTCTTT.

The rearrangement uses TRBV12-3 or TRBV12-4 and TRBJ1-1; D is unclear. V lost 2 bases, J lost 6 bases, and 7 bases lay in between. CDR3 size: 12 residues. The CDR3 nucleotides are TGTGCCAGCAGTTTACGGCAGGCTGAAGCTTTCTTT. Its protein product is CASSLRQAEAFF.

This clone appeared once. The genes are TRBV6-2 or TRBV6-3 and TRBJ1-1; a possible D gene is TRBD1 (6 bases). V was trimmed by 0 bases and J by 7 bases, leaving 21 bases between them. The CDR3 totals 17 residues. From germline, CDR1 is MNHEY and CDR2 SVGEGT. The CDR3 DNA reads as TGTGCCAGCAGTTACTCGATGGGGAACAGGGAGGATGGTGAAGCTTTCTTT. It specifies CASSYSMGNREDGEAFF.

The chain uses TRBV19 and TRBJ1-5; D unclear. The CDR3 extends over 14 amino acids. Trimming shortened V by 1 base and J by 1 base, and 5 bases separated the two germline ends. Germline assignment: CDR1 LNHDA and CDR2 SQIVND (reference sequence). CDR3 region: CASSIVTSNQPQHF. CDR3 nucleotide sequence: TGTGCCAGTAGTATAGTAACGAGCAATCAGCCCCAGCATTTT.

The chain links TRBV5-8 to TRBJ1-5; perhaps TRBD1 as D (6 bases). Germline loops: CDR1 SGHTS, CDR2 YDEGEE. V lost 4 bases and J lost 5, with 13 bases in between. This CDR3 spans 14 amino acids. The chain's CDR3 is CASSHRDNHQPQHF. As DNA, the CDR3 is TGTGCCAGCAGCCACCGGGACAATCATCAGCCCCAGCATTTT.

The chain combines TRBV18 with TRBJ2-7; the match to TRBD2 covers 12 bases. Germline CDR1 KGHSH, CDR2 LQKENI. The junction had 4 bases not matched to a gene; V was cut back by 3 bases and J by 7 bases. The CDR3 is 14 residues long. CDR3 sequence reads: CASSPTSGGGEQYF. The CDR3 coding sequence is TGTGCCAGCTCACCGACTAGCGGGGGAGGGGAGCAGTACTTC.

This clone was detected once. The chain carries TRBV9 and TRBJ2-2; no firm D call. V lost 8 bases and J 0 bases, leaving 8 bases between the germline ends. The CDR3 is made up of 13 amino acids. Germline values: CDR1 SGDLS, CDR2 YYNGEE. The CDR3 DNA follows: TGTGCCAGTCAGCCCGCGAACACCGGGGAGCTGTTTTTT. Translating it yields CASQPANTGELFF. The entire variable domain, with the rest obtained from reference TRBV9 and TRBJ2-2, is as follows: DSGVTQTPKHLITATGQRVTLRCSPRSGDLSVYWYQQSLDQGLQFLIQYYNGEERAKGNILERFSAQQFPDLHSELNLSSLELGDSALYFCASQPANTGELFFGEGSRLTVL.

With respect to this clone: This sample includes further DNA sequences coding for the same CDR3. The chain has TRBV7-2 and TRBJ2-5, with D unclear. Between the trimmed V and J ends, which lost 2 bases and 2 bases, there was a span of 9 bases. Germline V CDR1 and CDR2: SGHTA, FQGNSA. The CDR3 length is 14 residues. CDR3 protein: CASSLLGGQETQYF. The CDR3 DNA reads TGTGCCAGCAGCTTACTCGGCGGACAAGAGACCCAGTACTTC.

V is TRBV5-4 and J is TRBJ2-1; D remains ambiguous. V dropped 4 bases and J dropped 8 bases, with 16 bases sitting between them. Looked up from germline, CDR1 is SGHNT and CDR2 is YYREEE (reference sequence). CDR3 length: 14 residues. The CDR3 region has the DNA TGTGCCAGCAGCCCCCCGCAGGCTTTCGATGAGCAGTTCTTC. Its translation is CASSPPQAFDEQFF.

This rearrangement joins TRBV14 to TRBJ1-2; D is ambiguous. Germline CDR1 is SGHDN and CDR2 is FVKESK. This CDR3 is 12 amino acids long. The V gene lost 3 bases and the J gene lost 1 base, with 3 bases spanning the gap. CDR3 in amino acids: CASSQVNYGYTF. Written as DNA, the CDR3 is TGTGCCAGCAGCCAGGTTAACTATGGCTACACCTTC.

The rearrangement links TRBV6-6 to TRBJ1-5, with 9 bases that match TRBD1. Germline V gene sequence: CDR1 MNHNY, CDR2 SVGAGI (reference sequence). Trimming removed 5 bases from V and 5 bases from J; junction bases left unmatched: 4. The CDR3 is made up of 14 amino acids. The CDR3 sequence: CASSRDREDQPQHF. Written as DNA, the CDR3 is TGTGCCAGCAGTCGGGACAGGGAGGATCAGCCCCAGCATTTT.

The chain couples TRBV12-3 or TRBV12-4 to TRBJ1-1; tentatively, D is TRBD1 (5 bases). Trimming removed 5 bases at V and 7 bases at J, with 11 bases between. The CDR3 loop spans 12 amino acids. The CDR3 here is CASSPGTFEAFF. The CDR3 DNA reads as TGTGCCAGCAGTCCCGGGACCTTTGAAGCTTTCTTT.

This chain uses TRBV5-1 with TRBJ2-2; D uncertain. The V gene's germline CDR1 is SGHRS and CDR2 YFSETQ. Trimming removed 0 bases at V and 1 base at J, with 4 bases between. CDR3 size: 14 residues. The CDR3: CASSLEENTGELFF. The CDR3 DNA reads TGCGCCAGCAGCTTGGAAGAGAACACCGGGGAGCTGTTTTTT. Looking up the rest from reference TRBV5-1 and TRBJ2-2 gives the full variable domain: KAGVTQTPRYLIKTRGQQVTLSCSPISGHRSVSWYQQTPGQGLQFLFEYFSETQRNKGNFPGRFSGRQFSNSRSEMNVSTLELGDSALYLCASSLEENTGELFFGEGSRLTVL.

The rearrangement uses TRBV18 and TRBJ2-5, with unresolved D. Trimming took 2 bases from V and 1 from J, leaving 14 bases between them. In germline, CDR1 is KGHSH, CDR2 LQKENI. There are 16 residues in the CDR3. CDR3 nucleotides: TGTGCCAGCTCACCAAACGACGGAGAAATCCAAGAGACCCAGTACTTC. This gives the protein CASSPNDGEIQETQYF. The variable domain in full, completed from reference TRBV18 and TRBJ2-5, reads NAGVMQNPRHLVRRRGQEARLRCSPMKGHSHVYWYRQLPEEGLKFMVYLQKENIIDESGMPKERFSAEFPKEGPSILRIQQVVRGDSAAYFCASSPNDGEIQETQYFGPGTRLLVL.

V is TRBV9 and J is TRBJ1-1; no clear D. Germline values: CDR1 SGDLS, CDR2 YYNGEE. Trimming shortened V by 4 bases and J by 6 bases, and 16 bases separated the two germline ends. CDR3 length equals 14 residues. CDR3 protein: CASSIISDAAEAFF. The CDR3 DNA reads TGTGCCAGCAGCATTATCTCGGACGCCGCTGAAGCTTTCTTT.

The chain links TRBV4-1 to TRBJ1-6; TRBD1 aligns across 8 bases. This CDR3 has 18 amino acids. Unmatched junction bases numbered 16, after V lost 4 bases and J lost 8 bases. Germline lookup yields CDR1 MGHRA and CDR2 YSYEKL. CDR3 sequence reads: CASSLANGFGQGDSPLHF. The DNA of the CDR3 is TGCGCCAGCAGCCTTGCAAATGGGTTTGGACAGGGCGATTCACCCCTCCACTTT.

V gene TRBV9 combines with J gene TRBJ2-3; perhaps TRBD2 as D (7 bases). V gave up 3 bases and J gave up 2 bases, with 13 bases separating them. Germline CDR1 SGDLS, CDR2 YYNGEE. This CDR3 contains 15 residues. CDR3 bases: TGTGCCAGCAGCGATAGGGGGGGCAACACAGATACGCAGTATTTT. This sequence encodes CASSDRGGNTDTQYF.

The chain's CDR3 is CASSPGRGDEQYF. The CDR3 nucleotides are TGTGCCAGCAGCCCGGGGAGGGGGGACGAGCAGTACTTC. The chain uses TRBV12-3 or TRBV12-4 and TRBJ2-7; tentative D call: TRBD2 (7 bases). The CDR3 is made up of 13 amino acids. The germline V and J ends were trimmed by 6 bases and 5 bases, with 14 bases remaining between them.

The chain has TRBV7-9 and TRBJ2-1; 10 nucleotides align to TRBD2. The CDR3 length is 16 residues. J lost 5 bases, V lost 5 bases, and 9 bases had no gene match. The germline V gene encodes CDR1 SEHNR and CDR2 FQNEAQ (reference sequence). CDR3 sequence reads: CASSAPGTSEHNEQFF. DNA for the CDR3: TGTGCCAGCAGCGCACCCGGGACTAGCGAGCACAATGAGCAGTTCTTC.

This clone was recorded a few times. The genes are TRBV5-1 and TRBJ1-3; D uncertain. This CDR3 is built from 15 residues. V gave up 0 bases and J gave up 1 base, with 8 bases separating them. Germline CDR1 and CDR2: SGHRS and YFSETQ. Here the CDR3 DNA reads TGCGCCAGCAGCTTGGGGGCGGTTTCTGGAAACACCATATATTTT. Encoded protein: CASSLGAVSGNTIYF.

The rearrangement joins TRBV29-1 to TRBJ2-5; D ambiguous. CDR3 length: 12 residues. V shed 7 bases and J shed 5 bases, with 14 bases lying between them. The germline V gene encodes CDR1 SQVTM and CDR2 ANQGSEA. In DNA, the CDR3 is TGCAGCGCCGCGGACGGGCGGGAGACCCAGTACTTC. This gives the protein CSAADGRETQYF. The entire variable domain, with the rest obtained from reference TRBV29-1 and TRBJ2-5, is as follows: SAVISQKPSRDICQRGTSLTIQCQVDSQVTMMFWYRQQPGQSLTLIATANQGSEATYESGFVIDKFPISRPNLTFSTLTVSNMSPEDSSIYLCSAADGRETQYFGPGTRLLVL.

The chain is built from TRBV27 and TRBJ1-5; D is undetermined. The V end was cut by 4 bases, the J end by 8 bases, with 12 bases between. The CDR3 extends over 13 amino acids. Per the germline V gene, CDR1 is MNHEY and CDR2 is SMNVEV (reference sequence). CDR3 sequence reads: CASSWAGAKPQHF. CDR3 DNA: TGTGCCAGCAGTTGGGCGGGTGCAAAGCCCCAGCATTTT.